One sample yielded the 5 T cell receptor beta chains listed below, sequenced in a study of blood T cell repertoires in COVID-19. The protocol was immunoSEQ multiplex PCR, while the TCRdb copy is restricted to in-frame clones and leaves out a portion. This repertoire shows roughly 100,000 clones, roughly 76% found once; its top ten account for 8% to 10%. Sequenced input: peripheral blood. The receptor set was obtained from a woman between 65 and 79 years old with acute or convalescent COVID-19.

This clone was seen a handful of times. The chain employs TRBV5-8 and TRBJ1-6; 9 nucleotides match TRBD1. Trimming cost V 4 bases and J 14 bases; bases outside gene matches: 4. Germline assignment: CDR1 SGHTS and CDR2 YDEGEE. CDR3 size: 12 residues. The CDR3 region has the DNA TGTGCCAGCAGCCTGGACAGGGGTGCCCTCCACTTT. This translates into CASSLDRGALHF.

The chain links TRBV6-2 or TRBV6-3 to TRBJ2-7; tentatively, D is TRBD1 (6 bases). The CDR3 contains 14 residues. In germline, CDR1 is MNHEY, CDR2 SVGEGT. Trimming removed 4 bases from V and 6 bases from J, with 16 bases in between. Written as DNA, the CDR3 is TGTGCCAGCAGTTCCGGACAGCTCCTAGGCGAGCAGTACTTC. This gives the protein CASSSGQLLGEQYF.

The chain links TRBV28 to TRBJ1-2, with 9 bases that match TRBD1. V lost 11 bases, J lost 4 bases, and 14 bases stayed unmatched. The CDR3 is 15 amino acids. CDR1 is MDHEN and CDR2 is SYDVKM in the germline V gene. The CDR3 DNA reads as TGTGCCCTCATGGGGGGCCGGGACAGGGCCTATGGCTACACCTTC. Protein: CALMGGRDRAYGYTF.

The rearrangement joins TRBV25-1 to TRBJ2-7; the D gene is possibly TRBD1 (6 bases). This CDR3 is 14 amino acids long. Germline V gene sequence: CDR1 MGHDK, CDR2 SYGVNS. Deletions cut 3 bases from V and 4 bases from J, with 13 bases between. The CDR3 loop reads CASSDVGQTYEQYF. For the CDR3, the DNA is TGTGCCAGCAGTGACGTCGGACAGACGTACGAGCAGTACTTC.

This sequence joins TRBV5-1 and TRBJ1-4, with D possibly being TRBD1 (6 bases). The CDR3 extends over 16 amino acids. Trimming removed 0 bases from V and 3 bases from J, with 12 bases in between. Germline V gene lookup returns CDR1 SGHRS and CDR2 YFSETQ. The CDR3 here is CASSLGQEEANEKLFF. In DNA form, the CDR3 reads TGCGCCAGCAGCTTGGGACAGGAAGAAGCTAATGAAAAACTGTTTTTT.